This T cell receptor (beta chain) derives from a study of blood T cells in healthy people across ages. General study points: Getting older went along with TCR beta diversity per million T cells dropping roughly linearly. When set beside aged donors, long-lived donors presented more naive CD4+ cells and higher diversity.

This clonotype was counted only a few times. Its specificity is not known. V shed 0 bases and J 8 bases; nucleotides not matched to a gene: 6. Germline lookup yields CDR1 ENHRY and CDR2 SYGVKD. The CDR3 is made up of 16 amino acids. Alongside a J-beta primer mix, a sample-barcoded 5' primer served in a second PCR lasting about 6 to 12 cycles. Each cDNA molecule carried a tag from a template-switch adaptor that contained 12 random nucleotides. TCRdb itself ran the 5' RACE reads through MiXCR, one entry per CDR3 protein. The sample lists about 1.5 million distinct CDR3 sequences, 35% to 45% occurring once.

This sequence originates from a woman aged 18-30 years in good health. The chain joins TRBV10-3 to TRBJ2-1, with 11 positions matching TRBD2. Sequencing used blood. In DNA form, the CDR3 reads TGTGCCATCAGTGAGTCTCTAGCGGGAGGTTCCCATGAGCAGTTCTTC. It specifies CAISESLAGGSHEQFF.